These T cell receptor beta chains were read from a single sample in a study of blood T cells in healthy people across ages. In TCRdb, the 5' RACE reads were re-called with MiXCR into one record per CDR3 protein. The table includes fewer than 1.5 million distinct CDR3 sequences, about 43% detected once. Sequencing input: blood. The receptors come from a woman under 30 in good health. Both conserved end residues are part of each CDR3. Each record gives: J gene, D gene, V gene, CDR3 protein. The D gene is left open where the match is weak.

J gene: TRBJ2-3; D gene: TRBD2; V gene: TRBV4-1; CDR3 protein: CASSQVQDGGGTDTQYF
J gene: .; D gene: .; V gene: TRBV7-9; CDR3 protein: CASGGKPSYEQYF
J gene: TRBJ1-6; D gene: .; V gene: TRBV6-1; CDR3 protein: CAGHRDTNSPLHF
J gene: TRBJ2-1; D gene: TRBD2; V gene: TRBV7-9; CDR3 protein: CASSLASGSSEEQFF
J gene: TRBJ2-6; D gene: .; V gene: TRBV29-1; CDR3 protein: CSFEGGFGANVLTF
J gene: TRBJ2-5; D gene: TRBD2; V gene: TRBV10-2; CDR3 protein: CATARTSGSQETQYF
J gene: TRBJ1-2; D gene: TRBD1; V gene: TRBV10-3; CDR3 protein: CAILDREANYGYTF
J gene: TRBJ2-1; D gene: .; V gene: TRBV6-5; CDR3 protein: CASSYSLSGSYNEQFF
J gene: TRBJ1-1; D gene: .; V gene: TRBV28; CDR3 protein: CASSLGSNTEAFF
J gene: TRBJ2-3; D gene: .; V gene: TRBV20-1; CDR3 protein: CSASHLAAGYTDTQYF
J gene: TRBJ2-4; D gene: .; V gene: TRBV6-5; CDR3 protein: CASSFRTRLSPPKNIQYF
J gene: TRBJ2-1; D gene: .; V gene: TRBV11-2; CDR3 protein: CASSVLGGVDEQFF
J gene: TRBJ2-1; D gene: TRBD2; V gene: TRBV2; CDR3 protein: CAGSGAYNEQFF
J gene: TRBJ2-7; D gene: TRBD2; V gene: TRBV9; CDR3 protein: CASSAGLAGAEQYF
J gene: TRBJ2-4; D gene: TRBD1; V gene: TRBV28; CDR3 protein: CASSSYSGTGGREAKNIQYF